This T cell receptor (beta chain) appears in the sequencing data of a study of blood T cell repertoires in COVID-19. Study summary: The origin of the acute and convalescent COVID-19 samples was the United States, Italy and Spain. In each case, the material was cDNA or gDNA derived from T cells, B-cell-depleted T cells, or PBMCs.

Authors' analysis steps: Reference gene primer amplification yielded estimated nucleated cell counts. The table came from immunoSEQ multiplex PCR; TCRdb's copy has only in-frame clones and leaves some out. Clonal size and the V and J genes are those of that table, whereas D and trimming came from the DNA. The sample holds nearly 200,000 clones; approximately 84% are singletons and the top ten take approximately 5.1%. The CDR3 covers 18 residues. The germline V gene has CDR1 MNHEY and CDR2 SMNVEV (reference sequence). V trimming: 5 bases; J trimming: 3 bases; junction bases outside the gene matches: 16.

V is TRBV27 and J is TRBJ2-7; 10 positions agree with TRBD2. The origin of this receptor is a woman in her 70s with active or convalescent COVID-19. The sequenced sample was peripheral blood. The CDR3 reads CASSRIMGPVAGGYEQYF. As DNA, the CDR3 is TGTGCCAGCAGTCGCATAATGGGCCCGGTAGCGGGAGGCTACGAGCAGTACTTC.